This T cell receptor beta chain was sequenced for a study of regulatory T cells in long-lasting Graves disease. This sample's time point: persistent/refractory GD, antithyroid drugs over 5 years with positive TRAb. The TCR library was made from RNA extracted from PBMCs. Arm-PCR of CDR3 regions with iRepertoire HTBI primers generated TCR beta libraries. MiXCR was run by TCRdb on the multiplex PCR reads, yielding one entry per CDR3 protein. The sample lists around 430,000 distinct CDR3 sequences, 22% occurring once. This clonotype has a count of ten or more. Its antigen is currently unknown. The length of the CDR3 is 14 residues. Trimming removed 6 bases from V and 0 bases from J, with 9 bases in between. Notes on the study in general: Those with persistent disease had in common more public clonotypes (2,741) than new patients (more than 900). Under persistent disease, TRBV28, TRBJ1-2 and TRBJ2-5 were used preferentially.

The receptor's source is a female donor with Graves disease. Sample: peripheral blood mononuclear cells (PBMCs), taken when the disease was refractory, from a patient treated with antithyroid drugs. V gene TRBV12-3 or TRBV12-4 combines with J gene TRBJ1-5, with D unresolved. The CDR3 spells CASSPGFSNQPQHF. The CDR3 nucleotides are TGTGCCAGCAGCCCAGGATTTAGCAATCAGCCCCAGCATTTT.